These 29 T cell receptor beta chains were sequenced from one sample in a study of siplizumab effects on memory and regulatory T cells. Assay used: immunoSEQ multiplex PCR; TCRdb lists only in-frame clones, some missing. The profile shows around 58,000 clones, less than 90% of them singletons. Source material: memory CD4+ T cells sorted from blood. These receptors were taken from a human donor in good health.

This clone was detected only a few times. The J gene is TRBJ2-5, the V gene TRBV19, with D possibly TRBD1 on 5 matching bases. CDR3 length: 13 amino acids. CDR1 is LNHDA, CDR2 SQIVND, per germline (reference sequence). The V and J ends lost 1 base and 6 bases respectively, with 9 bases between them. Here the CDR3 DNA reads TGTGCCAGTAGTATAGCAGCAGGGCAGACCCAGTACTTC. This codes for CASSIAAGQTQYF.

The rearrangement links TRBV4-1 to TRBJ2-3; the D is unclear. CDR3 length: 16 residues. Germline CDR1 MGHRA, CDR2 YSYEKL. V was cut by 5 bases and J by 0 bases, with 15 bases left in between. The CDR3, as DNA: TGCGCCAGCAGCGGAGTCGGGTTCCTTAGCACAGATACGCAGTATTTT. Protein: CASSGVGFLSTDTQYF.

As to this clone: Other DNA sequences in the sample encode the same CDR3. The chain links TRBV6-1 to TRBJ1-2; weak D call: TRBD1 (5 bases). The ends were cut back, 6 bases at V and 3 bases at J, with 11 bases in the middle. Per the germline V gene, CDR1 is MNHNS and CDR2 is SASEGT. The CDR3 runs to 13 residues. The CDR3 region has the DNA TGTGCCAGCAGCGAAACAGGCTACTATGGCTACACCTTC. It translates to CASSETGYYGYTF.

V and J are TRBV27 and TRBJ2-1, with 10 bases matching TRBD2. V shed 8 bases and J 4 bases; nucleotides not matched to a gene: 11. The CDR3 runs to 16 residues. Germline CDR1 reads MNHEY; CDR2 reads SMNVEV (reference sequence). Written as DNA, the CDR3 is TGTGCCAGCCGGAACCTCGGTAGCGGGAGGTACAATGAGCAGTTCTTC. Residues: CASRNLGSGRYNEQFF.

This clone has a handful of counts. The gene calls are TRBV7-2 and TRBJ1-5, with unresolved D. The CDR3 runs to 15 residues. V dropped 6 bases and J dropped 6 bases, with 18 bases sitting between them. Germline V CDR1 and CDR2: SGHTA, FQGNSA. The CDR3 here is CASRSSGISSQPQHF. DNA for the CDR3: TGTGCCAGCAGGTCTAGCGGGATCTCCTCTCAGCCCCAGCATTTT.

The gene calls are TRBV19 and TRBJ2-1; TRBD2 matches 7 bases. Germline lookup yields CDR1 LNHDA and CDR2 SQIVND (reference sequence). Losses at the gene ends were 3 bases for V and 8 bases for J; bases not matched to a gene: 7. CDR3 length: 14 residues. CDR3 in amino acids: CASSIQAGSHEQFF. CDR3 DNA: TGTGCCAGTAGTATTCAAGCGGGAAGCCATGAGCAGTTCTTC.

In this sample, this clone turned up once. The CDR3 sequence is CASSRTGDYNEQFF. CDR3 in DNA: TGTGCCAGCTCAAGGACAGGGGACTACAATGAGCAGTTCTTC. The chain joins TRBV18 to TRBJ2-1, with TRBD1 matching over 9 bases. The CDR3 length is 14 residues. Germline assignment: CDR1 KGHSH and CDR2 LQKENI. Trimming cost V 5 bases and J 3 bases; bases outside gene matches: 2.

This chain joins TRBV18 and TRBJ2-2; possibly TRBD1 or TRBD2 for D (5 bases each). CDR1 and CDR2 (germline): KGHSH, LQKENI. CDR3 length equals 15 residues. Trimming took off 4 bases at V and 4 bases at J, with 13 bases between the two ends. The CDR3 sequence: CASSRGTTGTGELFF. CDR3 DNA sequence: TGTGCCAGCTCACGGGGGACCACGGGCACCGGGGAGCTGTTTTTT.

The chain recombines TRBV5-6 with TRBJ2-3, with 15 nucleotides matching TRBD2. Germline lookup yields CDR1 SGHDT and CDR2 YYEEEE. V was clipped by 4 bases and J by 6 bases; unmatched bases: 6. The length of the CDR3 is 16 residues. The CDR3 reads CASSLWTSGGADTQYF. The CDR3 DNA follows: TGTGCCAGCAGCCTATGGACTAGCGGGGGGGCGGATACGCAGTATTTT.

The rearrangement joins TRBV6-6 to TRBJ1-2; D is possibly TRBD1 (5 bases). CDR1 and CDR2 from the germline V gene are MNHNY and SVGAGI (reference sequence). The V end lost 6 bases, the J end lost 11 bases, and 22 bases lay between the germline ends. This CDR3 contains 14 residues. CDR3 loop: CASSLLGDAKGYTF. The CDR3, as DNA: TGTGCCAGCAGCCTTCTGGGTGATGCCAAGGGGTACACCTTC.

The chain carries TRBV6-6 and TRBJ1-1, with TRBD1 identical over 9 bases. CDR1 is MNHNY and CDR2 is SVGAGI in the germline V gene (reference sequence). CDR3 length: 15 amino acids. V shed 6 bases and J 1 base; nucleotides not matched to a gene: 6. CDR3 sequence: CASRATGGRNTEAFF. The DNA of the CDR3 is TGTGCCAGCAGGGCTACAGGGGGCCGGAACACTGAAGCTTTCTTT.

The chain carries TRBV10-3 and TRBJ2-2; 8 bases match TRBD2. With V trimmed by 8 bases and J by 1 base, 12 bases remained unmatched. This CDR3 has 17 residues. Germline V lookup: CDR1 ENHRY, CDR2 SYGVKD. The CDR3 nucleotides are TGTGCCATCCCAGGAGCGGGGGAGGGAGGGAACACCGGGGAGCTGTTTTTT. Protein sequence: CAIPGAGEGGNTGELFF.

V is TRBV10-3 and J is TRBJ1-1; 7 nucleotides agree with TRBD1. The J segment lost 5 bases and the V segment lost 4 bases, leaving 10 bases of the junction unmatched. The CDR3 runs 15 residues. Germline V gene data show CDR1 as ENHRY and CDR2 as SYGVKD. The CDR3 DNA reads as TGTGCCATCAGTGGCAACCTTGACAGGGTTACTGAAGCTTTCTTT. It encodes CAISGNLDRVTEAFF.

The V and J genes are TRBV21-1 and TRBJ2-5. TRBV21-1 is marked as a pseudogene. CDR3 size: 17 residues. The chain's CDR3 is CASSKGGPGEGQETQYF. CDR3 bases: TGTGCCAGCAGCAAAGGTGGCCCCGGAGAGGGGCAAGAGACCCAGTACTTC.

The chain is built from TRBV15 and TRBJ2-7; 8 nucleotides agree with TRBD1. The J segment lost 13 bases and the V segment lost 3 bases, leaving 8 bases of the junction unmatched. The germline gives CDR1 LNHNV, CDR2 YYDKDF (reference sequence). There are 12 residues in the CDR3. The CDR3 loop reads CATSRDGTGPYF. DNA for the CDR3: TGTGCCACCAGCAGGGACGGGACAGGCCCCTACTTC.

The CDR3 coding sequence is TGTGCCAGTAGGATTACTAGCGGGAGAATGCAGGGATACAATGAGCAGTTCTTC. It is translated as CASRITSGRMQGYNEQFF. The chain links TRBV19 to TRBJ2-1; 11 nucleotides match TRBD2. The germline gives CDR1 LNHDA, CDR2 SQIVND (reference sequence). Trimming at V came to 6 bases and at J to 4 bases, leaving 14 bases not matched to a gene. CDR3 length: 18 amino acids.

Only a few counts were recorded for this clone. The chain couples TRBV18 to TRBJ2-5, with TRBD2 as a possible D gene (5 bases). CDR3 length: 14 amino acids. Germline values: CDR1 KGHSH, CDR2 LQKENI. The V and J ends lost 3 bases and 7 bases respectively, with 15 bases between them. The CDR3 spells CASSPLGAAGTQYF. The DNA of the CDR3 is TGTGCCAGCTCACCCCTTGGAGCGGCGGGGACCCAGTACTTC.

Remarks on this clone: A read error may produce the germline difference seen at one junction end. V is TRBV5-4 and J is TRBJ1-3, with D tentatively TRBD1 (6 bases). CDR1 and CDR2 (germline): SGHNT, YYREEE (reference sequence). The CDR3 sequence is 14 residues long. CDR3 in amino acids: CASSLGRGQNTIYF. Here the CDR3 DNA reads TGTGCCAGCAGTTTGGGGCGGGGGCAAAACACCATATATTTT.

The chain couples TRBV30 to TRBJ2-7; the D is unclear. The CDR3 runs to 10 residues. Germline lookup yields CDR1 GTSNPN and CDR2 SVGIG (reference sequence). The V and J ends lost 3 bases and 7 bases respectively, with 7 bases between them. CDR3 in amino acids: CAWRGLEQYF. The CDR3 coding sequence is TGTGCCTGGAGGGGATTGGAGCAGTACTTC.

The V call is TRBV6-6, the J call TRBJ1-5; D not resolved. The CDR3 length is 13 residues. Germline V gives CDR1 MNHNY, CDR2 SVGAGI (reference sequence). Deletions cut 8 bases from V and 0 bases from J, with 8 bases between. The CDR3 DNA is TGTGCCAGCTGCTTGAATAGCAATCAGCCCCAGCATTTT. Amino acids: CASCLNSNQPQHF.

This clone was observed a single time. CDR3 protein: CASSFSGPSDTIYF. The CDR3 DNA reads as TGTGCCAGCAGCTTTTCAGGTCCATCGGACACCATATATTTT. The chain uses TRBV7-9 and TRBJ1-3; D unresolved. CDR3 length: 14 amino acids. Germline V gene lookup returns CDR1 SEHNR and CDR2 FQNEAQ (reference sequence). V was cut by 3 bases and J by 8 bases, with 14 bases left in between.

The J gene is TRBJ1-1, the V gene TRBV9; 9 bases fit TRBD1. This CDR3 region has 15 residues. Germline V gene lookup returns CDR1 SGDLS and CDR2 YYNGEE. V was clipped by 4 bases and J by 6 bases; unmatched bases: 10. CDR3 DNA sequence: TGTGCCAGCAGCCGTCTGAAGGGACAGGGATCTGAAGCTTTCTTT. The encoded protein is CASSRLKGQGSEAFF.

The chain employs TRBV5-1 and TRBJ2-6; D gene uncertain. The CDR3 contains 15 residues. V shed 0 bases and J shed 5 bases, with 9 bases lying between them. The germline gives CDR1 SGHRS, CDR2 YFSETQ. The CDR3 sequence is CASSLGTRRANVLTF. In DNA form, the CDR3 reads TGCGCCAGCAGCTTGGGGACGAGAAGGGCCAACGTCCTGACTTTC.

The chain links TRBV10-3 to TRBJ2-2; 7 bases are a match to TRBD2. This CDR3 comprises 16 residues. J was trimmed by 3 bases and V by 4 bases; bases with no gene match: 8. Germline V gene data show CDR1 as ENHRY and CDR2 as SYGVKD. The CDR3 spells CAISGGLAVHTGELFF. The CDR3 bases are TGTGCCATCAGTGGAGGGCTAGCGGTCCACACCGGGGAGCTGTTTTTT.

V usage is TRBV2 and J usage is TRBJ1-5, with a weak D call TRBD1 (5 bases). In germline, CDR1 is SNHLY, CDR2 FYNNEI. Trimming pared 7 bases from V and 4 bases from J, leaving 11 bases between. This CDR3 spans 13 amino acids. CDR3 in DNA: TGTGCCAGCATGGAGGCAGGGAATCAGCCCCAGCATTTT. This gives the protein CASMEAGNQPQHF.

J is TRBJ2-7 and V is TRBV4-2, with 10 bases that match TRBD2. The CDR3 consists of 17 residues. Trimming cost V 0 bases and J 1 base; bases outside gene matches: 6. Germline V gives CDR1 LGHNA, CDR2 YNFKEQ. DNA of the CDR3: TGTGCCAGCAGCCAAGAAGTACTAGCGGGGCGATCCTACGAGCAGTACTTC. Translated: CASSQEVLAGRSYEQYF.

The chain combines TRBV25-1 with TRBJ1-6; 9 nucleotides agree with TRBD1. The V and J ends lost 7 bases and 9 bases, in that order; junction bases with no gene match: 4. Germline V gene data show CDR1 as MGHDK and CDR2 as SYGVNS. This CDR3 has 13 residues. CDR3 in DNA: TGTGCCAGCACAGGGACAGGGTTTTCACCCCTCCACTTT. Its protein product is CASTGTGFSPLHF.

The chain carries TRBV5-4 and TRBJ2-3, with D possibly TRBD2 on 5 matching bases. The CDR3 spans 14 residues. The V gene lost 4 bases and the J gene lost 2 bases, with 11 bases spanning the gap. CDR1 is SGHNT and CDR2 is YYREEE in the germline V gene (reference sequence). DNA for the CDR3: TGTGCCAGCAGCCCACGGACTCTCACAGATACGCAGTATTTT. Translation: CASSPRTLTDTQYF.

J is TRBJ1-1 and V is TRBV30; maybe TRBD1 (5 bases). V lost 5 bases and J lost 3, with 10 bases in between. The CDR3 spans 12 residues. Germline V gene data show CDR1 as GTSNPN and CDR2 as SVGIG (reference sequence). CDR3 amino acids: CAWGQGHTEAFF. CDR3 DNA sequence: TGTGCCTGGGGTCAGGGCCACACTGAAGCTTTCTTT.